Presented here are 16 T cell receptor beta chains from one specimen sequenced in a study of somatic mutations in cytotoxic T cells in rheumatoid arthritis. The assay was immunoSEQ multiplex PCR, and TCRdb's table has in-frame clones only and misses some. The table includes approximately 6,700 clones, 70% detected once. Sample: CD8+ T cells sorted from blood. The source is a man aged 40-49 years in good health.

V gene TRBV19 combines with J gene TRBJ2-1, with unresolved D. V was pared by 4 bases and J by 4 bases, with 14 bases between. The CDR3 length is 15 residues. Germline CDR1 and CDR2: LNHDA and SQIVND (reference sequence). CDR3 loop: CASSTPPLGYNEQFF. The CDR3 region has the DNA TGTGCCAGTAGTACCCCTCCCCTGGGGTACAATGAGCAGTTCTTC.

This clone appeared a few times. This chain uses TRBV4-2 with TRBJ2-1; the match to TRBD2 covers 9 bases. This CDR3 spans 16 amino acids. V shed 3 bases, J shed 3 bases, and the junction held 6 bases outside the gene matches. The V gene's germline CDR1 is LGHNA and CDR2 YNFKEQ. CDR3: CASSQSSGENYNEQFF. For the CDR3, the DNA is TGTGCCAGCAGCCAGTCTAGCGGGGAGAACTACAATGAGCAGTTCTTC.

This clone showed up just once. The chain couples TRBV7-8 to TRBJ1-3; 8 bases are a match to TRBD1. Germline V lookup: CDR1 SGHVS, CDR2 FQNEAQ. This CDR3 has 16 amino acids. V dropped 5 bases and J dropped 2; count of bases not matched to a gene: 8. The CDR3 nucleotides read TGTGCCAGCAGCATCGGACAGGGTCGCACTGGAAACACCATATATTTT. Translation gives CASSIGQGRTGNTIYF.

The chain is built from TRBV19 and TRBJ2-2; TRBD1 aligns across 7 bases. This CDR3 is built from 14 residues. Germline CDR1 and CDR2: LNHDA and SQIVND (reference sequence). The V and J ends lost 3 bases and 4 bases, in that order; junction bases with no gene match: 2. Here the CDR3 reads CASSMGQRTGELFF. In nucleotides, the CDR3 is TGTGCCAGTAGTATGGGACAGCGCACCGGGGAGCTGTTTTTT.

With regard to this clone: The junction departs from the called germline gene at one end, perhaps through a read error. The chain has TRBV6-4 and TRBJ1-5; D unclear. The CDR3 spans 13 residues. In germline, CDR1 is MRHNA, CDR2 SNTAGT. The CDR3 coding sequence is TGTGCCAGCAGGGACTTAGAGAGCCCGCCCCAGCATTTT. This gives the protein CASRDLESPPQHF.

As regards this clone: The junction does not match germline at one end; this may be a read error. The V and J genes are TRBV4-3 and TRBJ1-4, with D possibly being TRBD1 (5 bases). Germline V CDR1 and CDR2: LGHNA, YSLEER. This CDR3 is built from 15 residues. The CDR3 loop is CASSQEGRVNEKLFF. CDR3 in DNA: TGCGCCAGCAGCCAAGAGGGCAGGGTTAATGAAAAACTGTTCTTT.

This clone was picked up a small number of times. This sequence joins TRBV4-1 and TRBJ1-6; D is unresolved. V dropped 0 bases and J dropped 7 bases, with 7 bases sitting between them. Germline V gene lookup returns CDR1 MGHRA and CDR2 YSYEKL. CDR3 length equals 14 residues. The CDR3 coding sequence is TGCGCCAGCAGCCAAGAGGTCAGCAATTCACCCCTCCACTTT. Protein product: CASSQEVSNSPLHF.

This sequence joins TRBV28 and TRBJ2-5, with D tentatively TRBD1 (5 bases). From germline, CDR1 is MDHEN and CDR2 SYDVKM. The germline V and J ends were trimmed by 3 bases and 1 base, with 15 bases remaining between them. The CDR3 has 16 residues. CDR3 DNA sequence: TGTGCCAGCAGTTTGACGGCTCAGGGCCTCCAAGAGACCCAGTACTTC. This encodes CASSLTAQGLQETQYF.

V is TRBV27 and J is TRBJ2-7, with D perhaps matching TRBD1 or TRBD2 (5 bases each). CDR1 is MNHEY and CDR2 is SMNVEV in the germline V gene (reference sequence). V lost 2 bases and J 1 base, leaving 9 bases between the germline ends. The CDR3 has 14 residues. This CDR3 is CASSLGTPSYEQYF. The CDR3 region has the DNA TGTGCCAGCAGTTTAGGGACGCCTTCCTACGAGCAGTACTTC.

This chain links TRBV29-1 with TRBJ2-1; 10 bases map to TRBD2. After removal of 8 bases from V and 5 bases from J, the junction contained 12 bases not matched to a gene. CDR3 length: 15 residues. The germline gives CDR1 SQVTM, CDR2 ANQGSEA. CDR3 sequence: CSLIELAGKNNEQFF. The CDR3 DNA is TGCAGCCTTATTGAACTAGCGGGAAAGAACAATGAGCAGTTCTTC.

The V gene is TRBV11-3, the J gene TRBJ2-2; 8 nucleotides agree with TRBD2. The CDR3 consists of 17 residues. Germline V gene lookup returns CDR1 SGHNT and CDR2 YENEEA. V lost 3 bases, J lost 3 bases, and 9 bases stayed unmatched. This chain's CDR3 is CASSFGGAFEDTGELFF. CDR3 bases: TGTGCCAGCAGCTTCGGGGGGGCCTTCGAAGACACCGGGGAGCTGTTTTTT. The full variable domain, in which reference TRBV11-3 and TRBJ2-2 provide the parts outside the CDR3, is EAGVVQSPRYKIIEKKQPVAFWCNPISGHNTLYWYLQNLGQGPELLIRYENEEAVDDSQLPKDRFSAERLKGVDSTLKIQPAELGDSAVYLCASSFGGAFEDTGELFFGEGSRLTVL.

J is TRBJ2-1 and V is TRBV7-8; D remains unclear. Germline assignment: CDR1 SGHVS and CDR2 FQNEAQ. V dropped 1 base and J dropped 4 bases, with 14 bases sitting between them. This CDR3 is built from 16 residues. CDR3 sequence: CASSLGSQFPYNEQFF. The CDR3, as DNA: TGTGCCAGCAGCTTAGGATCGCAGTTCCCTTACAATGAGCAGTTCTTC.

The CDR3 protein is CASPPARGTARQETQYF. The CDR3 coding sequence is TGTGCCAGCCCCCCCGCCCGGGGGACAGCGAGACAAGAGACCCAGTACTTC. The V call is TRBV2, the J call TRBJ2-5; possibly TRBD1 for D (7 bases). CDR3 length: 17 amino acids. Germline V gene lookup returns CDR1 SNHLY and CDR2 FYNNEI. Trimming removed 8 bases at V and 2 bases at J, with 24 bases between.

The chain's CDR3 is CASSYSSGYNEQFF. The CDR3 DNA reads as TGTGCCAGCAGTTATTCTAGCGGCTACAATGAGCAGTTCTTC. The V and J genes are TRBV6-5 and TRBJ2-1, with 7 nucleotides matching TRBD2. Germline CDR1 MNHEY, CDR2 SVGAGI. J was trimmed by 3 bases and V by 3 bases; bases with no gene match: 2. This CDR3 is 14 amino acids long.

This clone was detected once. The rearrangement joins TRBV5-6 to TRBJ2-7; D unclear. The ends were cut back, 0 bases at V and 8 bases at J, with 9 bases in the middle. This CDR3 is 12 amino acids long. Germline CDR1 is SGHDT and CDR2 is YYEEEE. CDR3 amino acids: CASSLGRLQQYF. The DNA for the CDR3 is TGTGCCAGCAGCTTGGGAAGATTACAGCAGTACTTC.

Sample share makes this clone medium-sized (0.01 to 0.1%). The gene calls are TRBV7-3 and TRBJ1-1; the match to TRBD1 covers 10 bases. The CDR3 is 14 amino acids. Germline V CDR1 and CDR2: SGHTA, FQGTGA. J lost 2 bases, V lost 6 bases, and 3 bases had no gene match. CDR3 protein: CASSRTGGNTEAFF. CDR3 DNA: TGTGCCAGCAGTCGGACAGGGGGTAACACTGAAGCTTTCTTT.